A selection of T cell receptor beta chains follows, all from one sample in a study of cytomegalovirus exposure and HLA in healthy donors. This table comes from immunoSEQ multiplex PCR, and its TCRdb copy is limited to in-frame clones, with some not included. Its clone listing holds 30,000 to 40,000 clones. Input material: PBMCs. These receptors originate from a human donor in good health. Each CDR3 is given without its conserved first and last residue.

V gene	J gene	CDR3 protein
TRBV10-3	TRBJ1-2	ATTEVEGSTYGYT
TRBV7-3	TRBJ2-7	ASSLGGASKGEQY
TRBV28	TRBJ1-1	ASVGRPNTEAF
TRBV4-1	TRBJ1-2	ASSQGLQGYT
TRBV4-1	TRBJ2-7	ASSPTRDRQAYEQY
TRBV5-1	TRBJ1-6	ASSLVGGDSPLH
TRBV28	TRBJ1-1	ASGQGLNTEAF
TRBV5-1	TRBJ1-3	ASSHQSSGNTIY
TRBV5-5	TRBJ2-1	ASSEQLEEQF
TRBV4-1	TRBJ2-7	ASSQDERGISYEQY
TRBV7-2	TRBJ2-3	ASSRTGARTDTQY
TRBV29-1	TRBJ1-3	SVEITGGNGNTIY
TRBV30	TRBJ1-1	AWSFQGEAF
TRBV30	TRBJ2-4	AWSGLAKNIQY
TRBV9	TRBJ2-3	ASSLSGRERQY
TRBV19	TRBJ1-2	ASTPSRRLGGYT
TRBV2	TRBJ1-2	ASSLGQGYGYT
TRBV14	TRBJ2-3	ASSQVLAGKATDTQY
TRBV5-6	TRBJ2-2	ASSLTVNTGELF
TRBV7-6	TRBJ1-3	ASSLAPTGAGNTIY
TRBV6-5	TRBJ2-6	ASSYSEDSGANVLT
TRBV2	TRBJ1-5	ASDREVSNQPQH
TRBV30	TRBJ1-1	AWIGQPNTEAF
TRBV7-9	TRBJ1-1	ASSLATYEAF
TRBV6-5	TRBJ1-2	ASSWGQDGYT
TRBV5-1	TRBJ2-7	ASSSGGRSYEQY
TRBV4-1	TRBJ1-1	ASSPPGRPDTEAF
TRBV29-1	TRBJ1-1	SVERTGKFTEAF
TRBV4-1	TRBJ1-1	ASSQPSGLNTEAF
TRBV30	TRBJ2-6	AWSVLRTMYTGANVLT
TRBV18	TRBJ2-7	ASSPKPDTYEQY
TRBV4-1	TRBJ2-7	ASSQGQGAISYEQY
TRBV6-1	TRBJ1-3	ASKRSGSGNTIY
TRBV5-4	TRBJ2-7	ASSGDTAYEQY
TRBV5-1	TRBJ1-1	ASSYSGTGGDTEAF
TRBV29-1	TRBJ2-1	SVDSSGTYNEQF
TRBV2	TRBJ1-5	ASRGAPNSNQPQH
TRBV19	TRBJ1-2	ASSIARSYGYT
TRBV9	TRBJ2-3	ASRPGTGGDTQY
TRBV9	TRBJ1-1	ASSVTGATEAF
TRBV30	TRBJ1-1	AWSARGDTEAF
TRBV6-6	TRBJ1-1	ASIKGQFYTEAF
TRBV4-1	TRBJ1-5	ASSHAHQVTNQPQH
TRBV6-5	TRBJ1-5	ASSLDRNGNQPQH
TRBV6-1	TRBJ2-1	ASSGQSYNEQF
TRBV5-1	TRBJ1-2	ASSLGQGTYGYT
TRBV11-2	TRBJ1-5	ASSLEGGEPQH
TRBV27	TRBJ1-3	ARVLHESSGNTIY
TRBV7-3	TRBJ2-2	ASSLTPTMGTGELF